Detailed here is one T cell receptor (beta chain). The antigen is unknown. Sequence at one end of the junction differs from germline and may be a read error. The CDR3 runs 14 residues. Looked up from germline, CDR1 is SEHNR and CDR2 is FQNEAQ (reference sequence). The primer mix had 60 Vbeta and 13 Jbeta primers. The protocol was immunoSEQ multiplex PCR, while the TCRdb copy is restricted to in-frame clones and leaves out a portion. Among 110,000 or so clones listed, 60% to 80% were seen once. The data were taken from a study of cytomegalovirus exposure and HLA in healthy donors. Study-level points and caveats: Researchers counted over 150 TCR beta chains as cytomegalovirus-associated. Using a false discovery rate of 0.05, a later analysis showed that approximately 17,000 TCR beta sequences were associated with HLA alleles.

The clonotype comes from a woman aged 25 to 39 in good health and CMV-seropositive. Sequencing used PBMCs. V and J are TRBV7-9 and TRBJ2-3; possible D gene TRBD2, 6 bases. This CDR3 reads CSSSHLEGGDTQYF. CDR3 nucleotides: TGTTCCAGCAGCCACTTGGAGGGAGGAGATACGCAGTATTTT.